The present T cell receptor (beta chain) was sequenced within a study of T cell repertoires in cytomegalovirus infection. This clonotype appeared many times. The antigen is unknown. TCRdb fed the reads into MiXCR, producing one record per CDR3 protein. In the table there are a few hundred thousand distinct CDR3 sequences, 25% of which are singletons. The germline gives CDR1 SEHNR, CDR2 FQNEAQ (reference sequence). The CDR3 is made up of 15 amino acids. Trimming removed 5 bases from V and 5 bases from J; junction bases left unmatched: 8. The receptor was isolated from a human donor in good health (CMV status not recorded). Some clones in this sample may be carry-over from other donors' samples. The sequences come from cultured PBMCs, collected from culture after CMV antigen stimulation. The chain is built from TRBV7-9 and TRBJ2-2, with 7 nucleotides matching TRBD1. CDR3: CASSNQGGGTGELFF. CDR3 nucleotides: TGTGCCAGCAGCAACCAAGGGGGCGGGACCGGGGAGCTGTTTTTT.